This T cell receptor beta chain was identified during a study of preoperative IRX-2 immunotherapy in early breast cancer. Using immunoSEQ multiplex PCR, the repertoire was profiled, and TCRdb retains in-frame clones only, with some absent. The sample yields some 30,000 clones, about four fifths seen once. Described treatment: preoperative locoregional IRX-2 cytokine immunotherapy. This phase Ib study tested locoregional IRX-2 cytokine immunotherapy given before surgery. The germline V gene has CDR1 MDHEN and CDR2 SYDVKM. CDR3 length: 14 amino acids. Deletions cut 2 bases from V and 3 bases from J, with 11 bases between.

The sequence derives from a human donor with breast cancer. This chain uses TRBV28 with TRBJ2-7; perhaps TRBD2 as D (6 bases). The material was lymph node tissue, obtained from a patient treated with IRX-2 immunotherapy. The CDR3 reads CASSLTGTYYEQYF. Written as DNA, the CDR3 is TGTGCCAGCAGTTTAACCGGGACTTACTACGAGCAGTACTTC.